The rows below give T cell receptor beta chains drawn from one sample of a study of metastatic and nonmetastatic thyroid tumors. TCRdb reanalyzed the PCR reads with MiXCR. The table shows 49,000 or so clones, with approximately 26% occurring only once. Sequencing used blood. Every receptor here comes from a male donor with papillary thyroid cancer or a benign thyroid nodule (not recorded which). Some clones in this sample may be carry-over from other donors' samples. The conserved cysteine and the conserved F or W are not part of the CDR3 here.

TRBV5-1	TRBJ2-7	ASSLGGGYEQY
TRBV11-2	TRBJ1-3	ASSTERDRVGNTIY
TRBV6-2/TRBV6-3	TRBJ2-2	ASSYSPTVGMASTGELF
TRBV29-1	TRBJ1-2	SVPGGSDYGYT
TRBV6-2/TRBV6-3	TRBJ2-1	ASSLLAGGPEGGTNEQF
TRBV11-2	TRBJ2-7	ASSLDQGVEQY
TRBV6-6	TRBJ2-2	ASSYGASPWAGELF
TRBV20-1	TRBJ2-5	SARQGGESQY
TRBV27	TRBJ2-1	ASSLRSSYNEQF
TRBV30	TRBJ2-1	AWSGLAGDNEQF
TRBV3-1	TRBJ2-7	ASSQELHLGRYEQY
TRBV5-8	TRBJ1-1	ASSSDRLNGAF
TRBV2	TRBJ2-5	ASTSLAGAGETQY
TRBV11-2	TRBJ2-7	ASSTDKVVGYEQY
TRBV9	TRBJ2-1	ASSVGALSNEQF
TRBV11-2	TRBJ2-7	ASSQLAGEDEQY
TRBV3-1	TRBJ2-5	ASSPGSWETQY
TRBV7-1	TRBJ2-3	ASRPQEDDLRASTDTQY
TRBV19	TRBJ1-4	ASSMPPSNPLNEKLF
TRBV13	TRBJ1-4	ASIPGRGQISNEKLF
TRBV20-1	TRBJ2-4	SADGTSGSGYIQY
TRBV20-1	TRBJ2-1	SARDPAVLSSYNEQF
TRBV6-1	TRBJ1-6	ASSESEVSSYNSPLH
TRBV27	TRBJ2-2	ASSLRQTNTGELF
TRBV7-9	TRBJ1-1	ASQPSNRMNTEAF
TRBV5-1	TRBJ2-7	ASSLESSGGSYEQY
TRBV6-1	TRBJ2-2	ASSELAGGPTGELF
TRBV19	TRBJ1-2	ASIPTRDGVLGYT